What follows is one T cell receptor (beta chain) and its context. The source of the sample is a study of blood T cell repertoires in COVID-19. On the study more broadly: Both acute and convalescent COVID-19 samples were obtained from the United States, Italy and Spain. PBMCs, B-cell-depleted T cells, or T cells were the source of the cDNA or gDNA that made up the material.

Enrolled during active infection, Seattle patients were then followed longitudinally. Some clones are missing from TCRdb's copy, which holds only in-frame ones; the method was immunoSEQ multiplex PCR. Here the sample spans a few hundred thousand clones, 90% being singletons. The V gene's germline CDR1 is LNHDA and CDR2 SQIVND (reference sequence). The CDR3 sequence is 14 residues long. V was pared by 5 bases and J by 8 bases, with 18 bases between. The sequencing input was peripheral blood. The sequence was obtained from a woman in her sixties or seventies with COVID-19, enrolled during active disease. The rearrangement joins TRBV19 to TRBJ1-2; D may be TRBD1 (5 bases). CDR3 in DNA: TGTGCCAGTAGTGGATACCGGGACTATAACGGCTACACCTTC. It codes for CASSGYRDYNGYTF.